The entry below describes one T cell receptor beta chain. The data were obtained in a study of cytomegalovirus exposure and HLA in healthy donors. 60 Vbeta and 13 Jbeta primers were used in PCR. Libraries were prepared by immunoSEQ multiplex PCR; TCRdb keeps only in-frame clonotypes and omits some of them. The sample holds about 190,000 clones, 70% to 90% seen once. What was sequenced was PBMCs. The origin of this receptor is a woman younger than 35 in good health and CMV-seronegative.

CDR3 DNA: TGTGCCAGTAGTATAGTTGGGGGCTCGGGCAATCAGCCCCAGCATTTT. It yields the protein CASSIVGGSGNQPQHF. This chain uses TRBV19 with TRBJ1-5; TRBD1 might be the D (6 bases). Germline CDR1 reads LNHDA; CDR2 reads SQIVND (reference sequence). V lost 1 base and J lost 2, with 12 bases in between. The CDR3 consists of 16 residues.